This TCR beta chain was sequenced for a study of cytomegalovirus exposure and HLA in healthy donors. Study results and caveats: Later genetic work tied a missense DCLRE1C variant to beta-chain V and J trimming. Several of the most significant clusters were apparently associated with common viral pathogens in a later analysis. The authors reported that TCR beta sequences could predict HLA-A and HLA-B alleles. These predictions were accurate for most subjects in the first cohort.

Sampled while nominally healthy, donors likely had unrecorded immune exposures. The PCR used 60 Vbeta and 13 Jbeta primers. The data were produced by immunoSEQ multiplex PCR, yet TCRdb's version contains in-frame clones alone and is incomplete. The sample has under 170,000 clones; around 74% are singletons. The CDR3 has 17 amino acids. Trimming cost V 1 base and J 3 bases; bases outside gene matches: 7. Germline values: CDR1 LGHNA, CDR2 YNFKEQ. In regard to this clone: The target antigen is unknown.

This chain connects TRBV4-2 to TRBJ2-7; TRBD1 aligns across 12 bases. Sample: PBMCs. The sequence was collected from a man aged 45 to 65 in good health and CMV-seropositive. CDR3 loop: CASSQVTGTGGFYEQYF. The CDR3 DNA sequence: TGTGCCAGCAGCCAAGTTACCGGGACAGGGGGCTTCTACGAGCAGTACTTC.